The next 8 T cell receptor beta chains were all read from a single sample in a study of cytomegalovirus exposure and HLA in healthy donors. Sequencing was performed with immunoSEQ multiplex PCR; in TCRdb, only in-frame clones are kept and a portion is missing. The sample has approximately 210,000 clones, 85% to 90% seen once; the top ten hold 2.9%. Sequencing input: PBMCs. The source of these receptors is a woman aged 18-29 years in good health and CMV-seronegative.

This clone came up a few times. J is TRBJ2-1 and V is TRBV7-9; 7 bases map to TRBD2. There are 12 residues in the CDR3. Germline loops: CDR1 SEHNR, CDR2 FQNEAQ (reference sequence). Trimming cost V 5 bases and J 8 bases; bases outside gene matches: 3. The DNA for the CDR3 is TGTGCCAGCAGCCAAGGGAGGGATGAGCAGTTCTTC. Amino acid sequence: CASSQGRDEQFF.

The chain's CDR3 is CASSVAGAGEQYF. The CDR3 DNA follows: TGTGCCAGCAGCGTAGCAGGTGCCGGCGAGCAGTACTTC. V is TRBV9 and J is TRBJ2-7; D remains ambiguous. The germline V gene encodes CDR1 SGDLS and CDR2 YYNGEE. V gave up 0 bases and J gave up 6 bases, with 10 bases separating them. The CDR3 length is 13 residues.

This clone was detected a few times. The V and J genes are TRBV7-8 and TRBJ1-1; the D is unclear. The CDR3 spans 12 residues. V dropped 5 bases and J dropped 4 bases, with 8 bases sitting between them. CDR1 is SGHVS and CDR2 is FQNEAQ in the germline V gene. CDR3 protein: CASSPSVTEAFF. CDR3 nucleotide sequence: TGTGCCAGCAGCCCAAGCGTCACTGAAGCTTTCTTT.

The count of this clone is one. This chain connects TRBV25-1 to TRBJ1-5, with 9 bases lining up with TRBD1. Germline CDR1 and CDR2: MGHDK and SYGVNS. The CDR3 sequence is 17 residues long. The ends lost 2 bases at V and 1 base at J; junction bases unmatched: 6. CDR3 sequence reads: CASSEGTGYESNQPQHF. The DNA for the CDR3 is TGTGCCAGCAGTGAAGGGACAGGGTATGAAAGCAATCAGCCCCAGCATTTT.

This clone was recorded only once. The CDR3 sequence is CASSSPTSGVSYNEQFF. The CDR3 nucleotides are TGTGCCAGCAGTTCCCCCACTAGCGGGGTCTCCTACAATGAGCAGTTCTTC. The chain is built from TRBV28 and TRBJ2-1, with 10 bases that match TRBD2. The junction had 6 bases not matched to a gene; V was cut back by 4 bases and J by 0 bases. Germline CDR1 reads MDHEN; CDR2 reads SYDVKM. The CDR3 is 17 residues long.

V usage is TRBV29-1 and J usage is TRBJ2-7, with D possibly matching TRBD1 (7 bases). V was pared by 2 bases and J by 3 bases, with 11 bases between. Germline V gives CDR1 SQVTM, CDR2 ANQGSEA. This CDR3 region has 13 residues. DNA for the CDR3: TGCAGCGTTGAACGGCAGGGGGGCTACGAGCAGTACTTC. Translating it yields CSVERQGGYEQYF.

This chain links TRBV2 with TRBJ1-2; 10 bases fit TRBD1. The V and J ends lost 6 bases and 3 bases, in that order; junction bases with no gene match: 10. The length of the CDR3 is 16 residues. Germline CDR1 SNHLY, CDR2 FYNNEI. CDR3 bases: TGTGCCAGCAGGACAGGGGGCCGGGTTAAGGACTATGGCTACACCTTC. This encodes CASRTGGRVKDYGYTF.

The gene calls are TRBV11-3 and TRBJ2-7; tentatively, D is TRBD1 (6 bases). The CDR3 is 14 amino acids. The V gene lost 5 bases and the J gene lost 0 bases, with 11 bases spanning the gap. From germline, CDR1 is SGHNT and CDR2 YENEEA. The CDR3 DNA reads TGTGCCAGCAGCGCACGGGGACACTCCTACGAGCAGTACTTC. Translating gives CASSARGHSYEQYF.